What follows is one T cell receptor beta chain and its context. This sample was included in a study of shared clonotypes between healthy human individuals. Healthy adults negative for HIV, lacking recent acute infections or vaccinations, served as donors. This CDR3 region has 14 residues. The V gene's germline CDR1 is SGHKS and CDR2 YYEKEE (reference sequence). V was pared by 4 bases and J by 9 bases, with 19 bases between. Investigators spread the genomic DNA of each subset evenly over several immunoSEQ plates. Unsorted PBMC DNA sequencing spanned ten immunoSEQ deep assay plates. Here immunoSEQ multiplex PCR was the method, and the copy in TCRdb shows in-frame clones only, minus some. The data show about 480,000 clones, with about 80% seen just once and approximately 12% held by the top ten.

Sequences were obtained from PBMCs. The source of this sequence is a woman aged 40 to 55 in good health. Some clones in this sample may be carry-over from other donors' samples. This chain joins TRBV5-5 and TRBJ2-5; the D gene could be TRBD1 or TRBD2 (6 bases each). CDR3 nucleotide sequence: TGTGCCAGCAGCGGGGGGCCGGATTCGGGGGCCCAGTACTTC. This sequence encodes CASSGGPDSGAQYF.